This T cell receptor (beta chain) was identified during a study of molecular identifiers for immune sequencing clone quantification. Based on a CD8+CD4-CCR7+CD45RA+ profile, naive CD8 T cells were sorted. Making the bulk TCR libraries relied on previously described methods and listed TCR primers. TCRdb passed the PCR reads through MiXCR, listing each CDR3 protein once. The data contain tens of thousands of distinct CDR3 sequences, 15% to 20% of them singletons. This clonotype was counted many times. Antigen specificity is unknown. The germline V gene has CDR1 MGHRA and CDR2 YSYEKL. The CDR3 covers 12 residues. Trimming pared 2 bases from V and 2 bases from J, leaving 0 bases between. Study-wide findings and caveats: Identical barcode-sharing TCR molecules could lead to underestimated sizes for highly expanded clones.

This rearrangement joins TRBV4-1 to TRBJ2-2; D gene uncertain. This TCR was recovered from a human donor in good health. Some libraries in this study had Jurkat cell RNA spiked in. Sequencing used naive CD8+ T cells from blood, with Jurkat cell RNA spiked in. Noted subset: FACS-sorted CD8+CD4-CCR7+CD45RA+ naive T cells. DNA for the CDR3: TGCGCCAGCAGCCAAAACACCGGGGAGCTGTTTTTT. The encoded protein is CASSQNTGELFF.